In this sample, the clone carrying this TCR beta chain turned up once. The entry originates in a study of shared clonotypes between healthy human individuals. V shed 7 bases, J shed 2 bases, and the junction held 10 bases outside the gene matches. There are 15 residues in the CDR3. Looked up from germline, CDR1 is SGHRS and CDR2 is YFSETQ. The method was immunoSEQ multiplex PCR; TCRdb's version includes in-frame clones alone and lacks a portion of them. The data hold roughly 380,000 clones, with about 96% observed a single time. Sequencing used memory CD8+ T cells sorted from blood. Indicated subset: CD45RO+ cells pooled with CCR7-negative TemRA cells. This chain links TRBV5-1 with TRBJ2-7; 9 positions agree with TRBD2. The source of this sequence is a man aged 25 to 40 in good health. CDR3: CASGDLAGDTYEQYF. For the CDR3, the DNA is TGCGCCAGCGGGGACTTAGCGGGAGACACCTACGAGCAGTACTTC.